The 21 T cell receptor beta chains in this list originate from one sample, sequenced in a study of cytomegalovirus exposure and HLA in healthy donors. The primer mix had 60 Vbeta and 13 Jbeta primers. Generated by immunoSEQ multiplex PCR, the TCRdb table keeps only in-frame clones and is missing some. This sample has about 89,000 clones; 76% occur once, and the top ten carry 1.3% to 1.5%. Sequenced material: PBMCs. These receptors came from a male donor in good health and CMV-seronegative.

The chain uses TRBV5-5 and TRBJ2-2; D is unclear. From germline, CDR1 is SGHKS and CDR2 YYEKEE (reference sequence). V lost 5 bases, J lost 0 bases, and 11 bases lay in between. CDR3 length equals 15 residues. The CDR3: CASSFTITNTGELFF. Written as DNA, the CDR3 is TGTGCCAGCAGTTTTACAATCACGAACACCGGGGAGCTGTTTTTT.

The table lists this clone with a count of one. CDR3 sequence reads: CASNIQAGAYGYTF. CDR3 sequence (DNA): TGTGCCAGCAATATCCAGGCAGGGGCCTATGGCTACACCTTC. This chain joins TRBV19 and TRBJ1-2; D possibly corresponds to TRBD1 (6 bases). Trimming removed 9 bases from V and 4 bases from J, with 18 bases in between. The CDR3 has 14 amino acids. Germline lookup yields CDR1 LNHDA and CDR2 SQIVND (reference sequence).

The rearrangement links TRBV7-7 to TRBJ2-2, with a possible D match to TRBD2 (5 bases). Trimming removed 5 bases at V and 4 bases at J, with 8 bases between. This CDR3 spans 13 amino acids. CDR1 is SSHAT and CDR2 is FNYEAQ in the germline V gene (reference sequence). The CDR3 loop reads CASSREPTGELFF. CDR3 nucleotide sequence: TGTGCCAGCAGCCGGGAACCCACCGGGGAGCTGTTTTTT. The full variable domain, completed using reference TRBV7-7 and TRBJ2-2, is GAGVSQSPRYKVTKRGQDVTLRCDPISSHATLYWYQQALGQGPEFLTYFNYEAQPDKSGLPSDRFSAERPEGSISTLTIQRTEQRDSAMYRCASSREPTGELFFGEGSRLTVL.

The chain employs TRBV5-4 and TRBJ2-1; maybe TRBD2 (6 bases). This CDR3 spans 13 amino acids. Germline V gives CDR1 SGHNT, CDR2 YYREEE (reference sequence). V was clipped by 10 bases and J by 5 bases, with 16 bases between them. The chain's CDR3 is CAGGTAGHNEQFF. In DNA form, the CDR3 reads TGTGCCGGAGGGACGGCCGGTCACAATGAGCAGTTCTTC.

The chain employs TRBV10-3 and TRBJ1-2; 8 bases match TRBD1. In germline, CDR1 is ENHRY, CDR2 SYGVKD. The CDR3 covers 13 residues. V shed 6 bases and J 8 bases; nucleotides not matched to a gene: 8. As DNA, the CDR3 is TGTGCCATCAGGCAGGGGGCCAGTGAGGGCTACACCTTC. Residues: CAIRQGASEGYTF.

The chain combines TRBV6-5 with TRBJ1-2; the D gene is possibly TRBD1 (5 bases). From germline, CDR1 is MNHEY and CDR2 SVGAGI. The CDR3 spans 15 residues. Deletions cut 2 bases from V and 5 bases from J, with 15 bases between. CDR3 in DNA: TGTGCCAGCAGTTACGGGGATACCGGGACTTATGGCTACACCTTC. It translates to CASSYGDTGTYGYTF.

This rearrangement joins TRBV9 to TRBJ2-5, with TRBD1 matching 7 bases. Trimming removed 0 bases from V and 5 bases from J; junction bases left unmatched: 7. Germline values: CDR1 SGDLS, CDR2 YYNGEE. The CDR3 covers 15 residues. The CDR3 is CASSVGGGELETQYF. The CDR3 DNA is TGTGCCAGCAGCGTAGGAGGGGGCGAGTTGGAGACCCAGTACTTC. The full variable domain, with the rest looked up from reference TRBV9 and TRBJ2-5, is DSGVTQTPKHLITATGQRVTLRCSPRSGDLSVYWYQQSLDQGLQFLIQYYNGEERAKGNILERFSAQQFPDLHSELNLSSLELGDSALYFCASSVGGGELETQYFGPGTRLLVL.

In regard to this clone: This sample also contains other DNA sequences that code for the same CDR3. This chain connects TRBV18 to TRBJ2-1; the D gene is possibly TRBD1 (6 bases). V lost 0 bases, J lost 8 bases, and 17 bases lay in between. CDR3 length equals 16 residues. In germline, CDR1 is KGHSH, CDR2 LQKENI. The CDR3 sequence: CASSPPFRGASDEQFF. CDR3 nucleotide sequence: TGTGCCAGCTCACCACCGTTCAGGGGCGCATCCGATGAGCAGTTCTTC.

V and J are TRBV7-2 and TRBJ1-5, with D uncertain. Germline V lookup: CDR1 SGHTA, CDR2 FQGNSA. Trimming took off 3 bases at V and 6 bases at J, with 9 bases between the two ends. The CDR3 is made up of 13 amino acids. The CDR3 nucleotides read TGTGCCAGCAGCTTCGAGGGCACTCAGCCCCAGCATTTT. It encodes CASSFEGTQPQHF.

The CDR3 coding sequence is TGTGCCAGCAGCTTTAACACAGATACGCAGTATTTT. It is translated as CASSFNTDTQYF. The rearrangement uses TRBV11-3 and TRBJ2-3; no firm D call. The germline CDR1 and CDR2 sequences are SGHNT and YENEEA. This CDR3 has 12 residues. V gave up 3 bases and J gave up 2 bases, with 3 bases separating them.

The V gene is TRBV7-9, the J gene TRBJ2-5; D remains unclear. The tail of the sequence fits TRBJ2-7 better, so the J call may be wrong. CDR1 and CDR2 (germline): SEHNR, FQNEAQ (reference sequence). The CDR3 runs to 13 residues. CDR3 sequence reads: CASSFKIGYEQYF. The CDR3 coding sequence is TGTGCCAGCAGCTTTAAGATCGGGTACGAGCAGTACTTC.

The chain has TRBV28 and TRBJ1-1; D is ambiguous. The CDR3 totals 14 residues. The V end was cut by 3 bases, the J end by 1 base, with 9 bases between. CDR1 is MDHEN, CDR2 SYDVKM, per germline. CDR3: CASSLAPRNTEAFF. The CDR3 nucleotides read TGTGCCAGCAGTTTGGCCCCAAGGAACACTGAAGCTTTCTTT.

The chain combines TRBV19 with TRBJ2-5, with 15 nucleotides matching TRBD2. The trim removed 7 bases at V and 6 bases at J, leaving 27 bases unmatched. In germline, CDR1 is LNHDA, CDR2 SQIVND (reference sequence). This CDR3 has 22 amino acids. The CDR3, as DNA: TGTGCCAGTACAAAAGCCGGGACTAGCGGGAGGAGGCCCCTCCGACCTCCAAAGACCCAGTACTTC. Amino acid sequence: CASTKAGTSGRRPLRPPKTQYF.

This clone appeared once. The V call is TRBV27, the J call TRBJ2-2; 8 nucleotides line up with TRBD1. CDR1 is MNHEY and CDR2 is SMNVEV in the germline V gene (reference sequence). J gave up 3 bases and V 4 bases, and 4 bases lay outside the gene matches. This CDR3 is 15 amino acids long. CDR3 nucleotide sequence: TGTGCCAGCAGTTACACAGGGGGAGACACCGGGGAGCTGTTTTTT. As protein: CASSYTGGDTGELFF.

The gene calls are TRBV16 and TRBJ1-5; 9 bases are shared with TRBD1. The germline gives CDR1 KGHSY, CDR2 FQNENV. The CDR3 spans 16 residues. V shed 4 bases, J shed 4 bases, and the junction held 8 bases outside the gene matches. CDR3 sequence: CASSLPGQGGNQPQHF. CDR3 sequence (DNA): TGTGCCAGCAGCCTACCGGGACAGGGTGGTAATCAGCCCCAGCATTTT.

V is TRBV10-3 and J is TRBJ2-7; D is perhaps TRBD1 (5 bases). This CDR3 is built from 14 residues. CDR1 is ENHRY and CDR2 is SYGVKD in the germline V gene. Deletions cut 4 bases from V and 2 bases from J, with 12 bases between. This chain's CDR3 is CAISGRQGPYEQYF. Written as DNA, the CDR3 is TGTGCCATCAGTGGTCGCCAGGGCCCCTACGAGCAGTACTTC.

The rearrangement links TRBV7-8 to TRBJ1-3, with D uncertain. Germline V gene data show CDR1 as SGHVS and CDR2 as FQNEAQ. This CDR3 has 16 residues. Between the trimmed V and J ends, which lost 1 base and 3 bases, there was a span of 13 bases. The CDR3 DNA sequence: TGTGCCAGCAGCTTAGATCCGCAATCCTATGGAAACACCATATATTTT. Its translation: CASSLDPQSYGNTIYF.

This chain connects TRBV7-2 to TRBJ2-2, with 7 bases matching TRBD1. The CDR3 has 18 residues. In germline, CDR1 is SGHTA, CDR2 FQGNSA. J gave up 0 bases and V 2 bases, and 9 bases lay outside the gene matches. DNA of the CDR3: TGTGCCAGCAGCTTACCAAAATTCGGACAGGCGAACACCGGGGAGCTGTTTTTT. As protein: CASSLPKFGQANTGELFF.

Remarks on this clone: Its ends do not fully match the called genes, so a read error is possible. This rearrangement joins TRBV30 to TRBJ1-2; TRBD1 matches 7 bases. The CDR3 is 11 amino acids. Germline V CDR1 and CDR2: GTSNPN, SVGIG (reference sequence). The CDR3 here is CVWDRNYGYTF. DNA for the CDR3: TGTGTCTGGGACAGAAACTATGGCTACACCTTC.

This clone was observed once. The rearrangement links TRBV29-1 to TRBJ1-1; 8 positions match TRBD1. The germline gives CDR1 SQVTM, CDR2 ANQGSEA. This CDR3 region has 12 residues. Germline trimming cut 6 bases from V and 9 bases from J; bases unmatched to any gene: 9. The CDR3 loop reads CSVVRTGWQAFF. The CDR3 DNA follows: TGCAGCGTGGTAAGGACAGGGTGGCAAGCTTTCTTT.

CDR3 coding DNA: TGTGCCAGCAGCAGAGGGAGGGTTGAGCAGTACTTC. Translated: CASSRGRVEQYF. V gene TRBV7-2 combines with J gene TRBJ2-7; 7 bases match TRBD2. V was clipped by 5 bases and J by 7 bases; unmatched bases: 5. Germline values: CDR1 SGHTA, CDR2 FQGNSA. The CDR3 runs to 12 residues.